The 20 T cell receptor beta chains below were found in one sample sequenced in a study of chemoradiotherapy in HPV16-positive cancers. Assay: immunoSEQ multiplex PCR; the TCRdb copy retains only in-frame clones and omits some. The data contain under 35,000 clones, more than 85% of them singletons. The material sequenced was blood, taken from a patient who underwent chemoradiotherapy. The receptors here all came from a human donor with HPV-associated anogenital cancer.

This clone occurred a few times. This CDR3 reads CASSQVSSGGAPPYEQYF. The CDR3 bases are TGTGCCAGCAGCCAAGTATCTAGCGGGGGGGCTCCGCCTTACGAGCAGTACTTC. This rearrangement joins TRBV4-2 to TRBJ2-7; 12 positions match TRBD2. The CDR3 loop spans 18 amino acids. CDR1 LGHNA and CDR2 YNFKEQ come from the germline V gene. V trimming: 1 base; J trimming: 4 bases; junction bases outside the gene matches: 11.

V usage is TRBV7-6 and J usage is TRBJ2-7, with a possible D match to TRBD2 (6 bases). The length of the CDR3 is 14 residues. V lost 5 bases and J lost 0, with 11 bases in between. CDR1 SGHVS and CDR2 FNYEAQ come from the germline V gene. The CDR3 region has the DNA TGTGCCAGCAGCCCCGGGGGTTACTCCTACGAGCAGTACTTC. Translating it yields CASSPGGYSYEQYF.

The gene calls are TRBV28 and TRBJ2-7; 10 bases map to TRBD1. With V trimmed by 2 bases and J by 7 bases, 5 bases remained unmatched. Germline CDR1 reads MDHEN; CDR2 reads SYDVKM. The CDR3 is 14 amino acids. The CDR3 region is CASSLRQGAREQYF. CDR3 DNA: TGTGCCAGCAGTTTACGACAGGGGGCGAGGGAGCAGTACTTC. The whole variable domain, remainder taken from reference TRBV28 and TRBJ2-7, is DVKVTQSSRYLVKRTGEKVFLECVQDMDHENMFWYRQDPGLGLRLIYFSYDVKMKEKGDIPEGYSVSREKKERFSLILESASTNQTSMYLCASSLRQGAREQYFGPGTRLTVT.

The chain employs TRBV19 and TRBJ2-5; D uncertain. The CDR3 totals 12 residues. Germline V gene sequence: CDR1 LNHDA, CDR2 SQIVND (reference sequence). V gave up 5 bases and J gave up 1 base, with 5 bases separating them. CDR3 region: CASSLGQETQYF. In DNA form, the CDR3 reads TGTGCCAGTAGTCTCGGCCAAGAGACCCAGTACTTC.

The V gene is TRBV7-9, the J gene TRBJ2-5; D gene uncertain. The CDR3 runs 16 residues. The germline V gene encodes CDR1 SEHNR and CDR2 FQNEAQ (reference sequence). With 5 bases removed from V and 1 base from J, the gap between germline ends came to 17 bases. The CDR3 loop reads CASSDSRFKIQETQYF. Here the CDR3 DNA reads TGTGCCAGCAGCGATTCTAGGTTCAAAATCCAAGAGACCCAGTACTTC.

The chain uses TRBV2 and TRBJ1-5, with a possible D match to TRBD1 (5 bases). Germline V gene lookup returns CDR1 SNHLY and CDR2 FYNNEI. V lost 5 bases and J 4 bases, leaving 9 bases between the germline ends. This CDR3 is built from 13 residues. CDR3 nucleotides: TGTGCCAGCAGTATAAGGGGAAATCAGCCCCAGCATTTT. It encodes CASSIRGNQPQHF.

V usage is TRBV9 and J usage is TRBJ2-2; unclear D gene. V lost 3 bases and J 1 base, leaving 7 bases between the germline ends. From germline, CDR1 is SGDLS and CDR2 YYNGEE. The CDR3 loop spans 14 amino acids. The CDR3 spells CASSARLNTGELFF. The DNA of the CDR3 is TGTGCCAGCAGCGCTCGATTGAACACCGGGGAGCTGTTTTTT.

The chain employs TRBV19 and TRBJ1-3, with TRBD1 identical over 8 bases. Germline CDR1 LNHDA, CDR2 SQIVND (reference sequence). The V and J ends lost 9 bases and 9 bases, in that order; junction bases with no gene match: 16. CDR3 length: 15 residues. The CDR3 is CASLTTGASRSTIYF. The CDR3 bases are TGTGCCAGCCTAACGACAGGGGCCAGCCGAAGCACCATATATTTT.

The gene calls are TRBV14 and TRBJ2-1, with 7 bases lining up with TRBD2. Trimming removed 4 bases from V and 1 base from J; junction bases left unmatched: 7. The CDR3 spans 16 residues. Germline values: CDR1 SGHDN, CDR2 FVKESK. In DNA form, the CDR3 reads TGTGCCAGCAGCCTTTTGGCGGGAGTATCCTACAATGAGCAGTTCTTC. It specifies CASSLLAGVSYNEQFF. Complete variable domain (other parts from reference TRBV14 and TRBJ2-1): EAGVTQFPSHSVIEKGQTVTLRCDPISGHDNLYWYRRVMGKEIKFLLHFVKESKQDESGMPNNRFLAERTGGTYSTLKVQPAELEDSGVYFCASSLLAGVSYNEQFFGPGTRLTVL.

The genes are TRBV19 and TRBJ2-5; maybe TRBD2 (7 bases). Trimming took off 4 bases at V and 0 bases at J, with 15 bases between the two ends. This CDR3 is 16 amino acids long. Germline V gene data show CDR1 as LNHDA and CDR2 as SQIVND (reference sequence). In DNA, the CDR3 is TGTGCCAGTAGTAAGGGGGGAGCGGGAAACCAAGAGACCCAGTACTTC. Its protein product is CASSKGGAGNQETQYF.

The V gene is TRBV6-5, the J gene TRBJ1-3; 7 bases fit TRBD1. The trim removed 3 bases at V and 0 bases at J, leaving 2 bases unmatched. The CDR3 spans 15 residues. Germline V gives CDR1 MNHEY, CDR2 SVGAGI. The CDR3 spells CASSYDRDSGNTIYF. The CDR3 nucleotides read TGTGCCAGCAGTTATGACAGGGACTCTGGAAACACCATATATTTT.

The chain recombines TRBV9 with TRBJ2-2; 9 bases align to TRBD2. The CDR3 spans 16 residues. Losses at the gene ends were 4 bases for V and 7 bases for J; bases not matched to a gene: 11. Germline V gene data show CDR1 as SGDLS and CDR2 as YYNGEE. This CDR3 is CASSPWLAGRVGELFF. CDR3 DNA: TGTGCCAGCAGCCCCTGGCTAGCGGGAAGGGTCGGGGAGCTGTTTTTT.

This chain connects TRBV28 to TRBJ2-4; 7 bases fit TRBD1. The CDR3 runs to 16 residues. Trimming at V came to 5 bases and at J to 0 bases, leaving 7 bases not matched to a gene. Germline-derived CDR1 and CDR2 are MDHEN and SYDVKM. CDR3: CASSPGGNIAKNIQYF. In DNA, the CDR3 is TGTGCCAGCAGTCCAGGGGGAAACATAGCCAAAAACATTCAGTACTTC.

This chain joins TRBV7-2 and TRBJ2-3, with 8 bases aligning to TRBD2. Trimming at V came to 3 bases and at J to 4 bases, leaving 12 bases not matched to a gene. The germline gives CDR1 SGHTA, CDR2 FQGNSA. CDR3 length: 17 residues. CDR3 nucleotide sequence: TGTGCCAGCAGCTTCTTTTTCCAAGCGGGAGAGGCAGATACGCAGTATTTT. Translating it yields CASSFFFQAGEADTQYF.

This clone was seen a handful of times. The rearrangement joins TRBV4-1 to TRBJ1-3; D is unresolved. V lost 4 bases, J lost 0 bases, and 13 bases lay in between. CDR3 length equals 16 residues. In germline, CDR1 is MGHRA, CDR2 YSYEKL. For the CDR3, the DNA is TGCGCCAGCAGCCCTATCGGACGGGACTCTGGAAACACCATATATTTT. Its translation is CASSPIGRDSGNTIYF.

V usage is TRBV7-9 and J usage is TRBJ1-2; TRBD1 agrees at 9 bases. V was pared by 3 bases and J by 8 bases, with 7 bases of the junction left unmatched. Per germline, CDR1 SEHNR and CDR2 FQNEAQ (reference sequence). The CDR3 totals 14 residues. CDR3 bases: TGTGCCAGCAGCTTCCCGGGGACAGGGAACGGCTACACCTTC. It codes for CASSFPGTGNGYTF.

V and J are TRBV19 and TRBJ2-5; perhaps TRBD2 as D (5 bases). Germline V gene lookup returns CDR1 LNHDA and CDR2 SQIVND (reference sequence). V gave up 6 bases and J gave up 1 base, with 15 bases separating them. The CDR3 consists of 15 residues. CDR3 region: CASSQGLARQETQYF. The CDR3, as DNA: TGTGCCAGTAGCCAAGGACTCGCTCGCCAAGAGACCCAGTACTTC.

The chain carries TRBV28 and TRBJ2-7; either TRBD1 or TRBD2 may supply D (5 bases each). This CDR3 comprises 16 residues. The germline CDR1 and CDR2 sequences are MDHEN and SYDVKM. Trimming pared 7 bases from V and 2 bases from J, leaving 21 bases between. The CDR3 DNA is TGTGCCAGCACCCAAGAAAGAGGGGTAGGGGCCTACGAGCAGTACTTC. As protein: CASTQERGVGAYEQYF. The whole variable domain, remainder taken from reference TRBV28 and TRBJ2-7, is DVKVTQSSRYLVKRTGEKVFLECVQDMDHENMFWYRQDPGLGLRLIYFSYDVKMKEKGDIPEGYSVSREKKERFSLILESASTNQTSMYLCASTQERGVGAYEQYFGPGTRLTVT.

The chain joins TRBV28 to TRBJ1-2; unclear D gene. CDR1 and CDR2 from the germline V gene are MDHEN and SYDVKM. This CDR3 comprises 13 residues. The V and J ends lost 2 bases and 4 bases respectively, with 8 bases between them. In DNA form, the CDR3 reads TGTGCCAGCAGTTTACAACAGATCTATGGCTACACCTTC. This codes for CASSLQQIYGYTF.

The V gene is TRBV12-5, the J gene TRBJ2-5; 7 bases fit TRBD2. The germline V gene encodes CDR1 LGHNT and CDR2 FRNRAP. V gave up 6 bases and J gave up 2 bases; unmatched junction bases: 15. This CDR3 contains 17 residues. DNA for the CDR3: TGTGCTAGTGGCTCGGGTCGGGGGGTTGGGAGTCAAGAGACCCAGTACTTC. Its protein is CASGSGRGVGSQETQYF.